This T cell receptor (beta chain) was sequenced for a study of OX40 agonist ivuxolimab in advanced cancers. Overall study findings and caveats: CD8+ T cells (on average) carried more expanded clones than CD4+ T cells. Also showing low normalized T-cell clonal expansion were some of the nonresponders.

The CDR3 sequence is 14 residues long. The ends were cut back, 3 bases at V and 2 bases at J, with 5 bases in the middle. Germline V gene lookup returns CDR1 SEHNR and CDR2 FQNEAQ (reference sequence). Repertoires were generated with immunoSEQ multiplex PCR, while TCRdb's copy carries only in-frame clones and drops some. The sample carries 55,000 to 70,000 clones, under 90% recorded once. As concerns this clone: The antigen remains unidentified.

Sequenced material: CD4+ or CD8+ T cells sorted from blood, taken in a trial of the OX40 agonist ivuxolimab. The source is an adult with an advanced solid tumor such as melanoma, head and neck, liver or kidney cancer. The V gene is TRBV7-9, the J gene TRBJ2-6, with D tentatively TRBD1 (5 bases). The DNA for the CDR3 is TGTGCCAGCAGCTTGACAGCTGGGGCCAACGTCCTGACTTTC. Its translation: CASSLTAGANVLTF.